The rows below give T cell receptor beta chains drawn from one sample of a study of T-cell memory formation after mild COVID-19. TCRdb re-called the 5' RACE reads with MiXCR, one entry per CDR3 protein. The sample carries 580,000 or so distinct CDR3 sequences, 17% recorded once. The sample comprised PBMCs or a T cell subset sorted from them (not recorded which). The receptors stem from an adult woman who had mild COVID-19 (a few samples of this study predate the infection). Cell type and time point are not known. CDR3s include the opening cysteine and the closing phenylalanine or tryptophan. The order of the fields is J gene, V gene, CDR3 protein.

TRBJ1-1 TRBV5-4 CASSLVGGRRGVSEAFF
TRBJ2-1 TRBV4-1 CASSQKGGSNEQFF
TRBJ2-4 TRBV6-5 CASSYSMGTKNIQYF
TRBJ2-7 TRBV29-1 CSVEAETPYEQYF
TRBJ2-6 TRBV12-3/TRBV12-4 CASSPLDGANVLTF
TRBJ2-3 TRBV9 CASTQSGSLTDTQYF
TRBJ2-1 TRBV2 CASSEGSVGLYNEQFF
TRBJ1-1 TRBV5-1 CASSLDTVNTEAFF
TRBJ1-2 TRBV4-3 CASSQGGTGGYGYTF
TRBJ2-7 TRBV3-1 CASSQVLAGVDEQYF
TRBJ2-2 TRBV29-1 CSVGSLNTGELFF
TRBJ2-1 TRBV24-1 CATSDWRENEQFF
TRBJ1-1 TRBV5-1 CASSLGHGNTEAFF
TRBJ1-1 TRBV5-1 CASSLARRQNTEAFF
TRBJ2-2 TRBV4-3 CASSQDFRVAELFF
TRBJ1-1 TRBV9 CASSPLENTEAFF
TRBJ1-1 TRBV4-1 CASLLPGMNTEAFF
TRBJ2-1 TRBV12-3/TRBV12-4 CASSFGDSPRNEQFF
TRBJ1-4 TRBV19 CASSRTALTNEKLFF
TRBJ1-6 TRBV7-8 CASRHGVPYNSPLHF
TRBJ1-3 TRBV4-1 CASSQGRREGSGNTIYF
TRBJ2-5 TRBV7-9 CASSHSGWRETQYF
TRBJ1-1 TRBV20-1 CSARISWVTEAFF
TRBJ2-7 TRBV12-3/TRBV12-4 CASSLSSEQYF
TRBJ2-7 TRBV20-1 CSARDFGAGRREQYF
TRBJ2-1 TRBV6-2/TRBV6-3 CASSYGGGISSYNEQFF
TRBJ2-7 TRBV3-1 CASSQDWRPGSYEQYF
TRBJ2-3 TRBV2 CARTDGRQDTQYF
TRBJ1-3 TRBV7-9 CASSLGLFSGNTIYF
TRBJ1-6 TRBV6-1 CASSWGDNSPLHF
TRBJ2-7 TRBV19 CASSTGGSGSSYEQYF
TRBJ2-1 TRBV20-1 CSVLAGHNNEQFF
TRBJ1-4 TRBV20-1 CSASKVANEKLFF
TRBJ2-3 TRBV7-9 CASSLIVSQGLDTQYF
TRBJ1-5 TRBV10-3 CAIRGDRDQPQHF
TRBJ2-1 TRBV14 CASSHLRDRGLSGGYNEQFF
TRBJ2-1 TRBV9 CASSVLVFDEQFF